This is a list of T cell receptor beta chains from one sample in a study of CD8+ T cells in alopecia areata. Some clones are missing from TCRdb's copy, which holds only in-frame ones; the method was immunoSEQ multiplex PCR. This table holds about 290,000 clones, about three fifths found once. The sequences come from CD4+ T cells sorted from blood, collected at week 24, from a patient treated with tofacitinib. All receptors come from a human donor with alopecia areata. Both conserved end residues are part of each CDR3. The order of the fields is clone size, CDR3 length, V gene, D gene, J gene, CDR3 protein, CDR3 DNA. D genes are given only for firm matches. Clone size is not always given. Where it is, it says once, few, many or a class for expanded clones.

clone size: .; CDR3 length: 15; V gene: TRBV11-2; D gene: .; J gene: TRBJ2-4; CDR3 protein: CASSLVPKGEDIQYF; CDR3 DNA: TGTGCCAGCAGCTTAGTCCCCAAGGGCGAAGACATTCAGTACTTC
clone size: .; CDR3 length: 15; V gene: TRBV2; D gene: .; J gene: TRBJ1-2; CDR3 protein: CASSAAINLLRAYTF; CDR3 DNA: TGTGCCAGCAGCGCCGCGATAAACCTTCTCCGGGCGTACACCTTC
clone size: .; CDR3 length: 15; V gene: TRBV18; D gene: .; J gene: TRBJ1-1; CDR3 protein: CASSPDSNPNTEAFF; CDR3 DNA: TGTGCCAGCTCACCAGACAGTAATCCGAACACTGAAGCTTTCTTT
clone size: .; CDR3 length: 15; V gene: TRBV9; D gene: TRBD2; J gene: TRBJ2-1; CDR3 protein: CASSATSGGPQEQFF; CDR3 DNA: TGTGCCAGCAGCGCAACTAGCGGGGGCCCCCAGGAGCAGTTCTTC
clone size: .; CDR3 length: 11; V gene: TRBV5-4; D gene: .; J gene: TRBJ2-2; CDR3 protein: CASSLEGELFF; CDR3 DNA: TGTGCCAGCAGCTTGGAAGGGGAGCTGTTTTTT
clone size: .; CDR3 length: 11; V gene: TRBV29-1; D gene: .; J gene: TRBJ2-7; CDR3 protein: CSVRVGEEQYF; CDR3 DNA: TGCAGCGTTCGAGTCGGGGAAGAGCAGTACTTC
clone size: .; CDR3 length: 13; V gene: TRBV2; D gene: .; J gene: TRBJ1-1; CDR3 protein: CASTLSAGVEAFF; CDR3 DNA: TGTGCCAGCACCCTTAGTGCTGGGGTTGAAGCTTTCTTT
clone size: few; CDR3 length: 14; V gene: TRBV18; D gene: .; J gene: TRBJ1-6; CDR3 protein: CASSPPKRESPLHF; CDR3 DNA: TGTGCCAGCTCACCACCGAAGAGGGAATCACCCCTCCACTTT
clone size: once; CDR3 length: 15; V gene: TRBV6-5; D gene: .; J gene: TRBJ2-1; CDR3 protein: CASSYSAGGGAEQFF; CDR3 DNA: TGTGCCAGCAGTTACTCAGCAGGAGGTGGGGCTGAGCAGTTCTTC
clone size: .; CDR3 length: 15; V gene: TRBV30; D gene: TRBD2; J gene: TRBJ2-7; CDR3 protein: CAWSALPGGGYEQYF; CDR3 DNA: TGTGCCTGGAGTGCGCTCCCCGGCGGGGGTTACGAGCAGTACTTC
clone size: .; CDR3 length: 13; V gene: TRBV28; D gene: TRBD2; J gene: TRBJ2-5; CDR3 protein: CASSLGGGETQYF; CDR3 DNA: TGTGCCAGCAGTTTAGGGGGGGGAGAGACCCAGTACTTC
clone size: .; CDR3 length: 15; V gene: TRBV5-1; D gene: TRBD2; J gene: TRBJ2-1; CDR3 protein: CASSLLGLGGNEQFF; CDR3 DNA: TGCGCCAGCAGCTTGTTGGGACTAGGTGGCAATGAGCAGTTCTTC
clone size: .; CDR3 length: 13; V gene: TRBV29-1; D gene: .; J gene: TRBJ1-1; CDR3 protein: CSVSTGRNTEAFF; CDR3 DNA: TGCAGCGTGTCGACAGGCAGGAACACTGAAGCTTTCTTT
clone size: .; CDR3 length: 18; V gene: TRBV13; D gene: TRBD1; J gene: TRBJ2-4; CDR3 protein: CASSLWQGASLAKNIQYF; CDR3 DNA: TGTGCCAGCAGCTTATGGCAGGGGGCAAGTCTAGCCAAAAACATTCAGTACTTC
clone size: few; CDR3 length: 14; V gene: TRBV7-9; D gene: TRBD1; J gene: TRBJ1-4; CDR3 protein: CASSQVGQLEKLFF; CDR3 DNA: TGTGCCAGCAGCCAGGTGGGACAGCTGGAAAAACTGTTTTTT
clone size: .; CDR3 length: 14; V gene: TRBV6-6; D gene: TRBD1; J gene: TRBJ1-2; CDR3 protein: CASSRDRDKDGYTF; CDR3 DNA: TGTGCCAGCAGCCGCGACAGGGACAAAGATGGCTACACCTTC
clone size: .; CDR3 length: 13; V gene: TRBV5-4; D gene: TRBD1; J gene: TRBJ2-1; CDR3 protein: CASRQQGNGEQFF; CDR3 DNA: TGTGCCAGCAGACAACAGGGGAACGGTGAGCAGTTCTTC
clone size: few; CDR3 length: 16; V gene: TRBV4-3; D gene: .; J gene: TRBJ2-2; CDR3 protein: CASSQETSRLHGELFF; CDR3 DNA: TGCGCCAGCAGCCAAGAAACTAGCAGGCTTCACGGGGAGCTGTTTTTT
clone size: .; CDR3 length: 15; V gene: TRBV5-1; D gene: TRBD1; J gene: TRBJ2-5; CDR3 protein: CASSLTGQGLETQYF; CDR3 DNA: TGCGCCAGCAGCTTGACGGGACAGGGGTTGGAGACCCAGTACTTC
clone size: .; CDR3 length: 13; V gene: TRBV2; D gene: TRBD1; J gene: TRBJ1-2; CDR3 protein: CASSGTGPQGYTF; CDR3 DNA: TGTGCCAGCAGTGGGACAGGGCCCCAGGGCTACACCTTC
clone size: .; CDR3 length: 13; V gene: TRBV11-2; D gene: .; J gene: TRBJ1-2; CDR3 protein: CASSLAGNYGYTF; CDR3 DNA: TGTGCCAGCAGCTTAGCCGGTAACTATGGCTACACCTTC
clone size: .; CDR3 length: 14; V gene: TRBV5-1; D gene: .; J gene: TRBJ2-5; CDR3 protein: CASSFGTYQETQYF; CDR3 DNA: TGCGCCAGCAGCTTCGGGACGTACCAAGAGACCCAGTACTTC
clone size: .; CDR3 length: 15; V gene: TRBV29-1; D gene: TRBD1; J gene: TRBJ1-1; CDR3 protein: CSVERSGTGGTEAFF; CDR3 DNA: TGCAGCGTTGAGCGTTCCGGGACAGGGGGAACTGAAGCTTTCTTT
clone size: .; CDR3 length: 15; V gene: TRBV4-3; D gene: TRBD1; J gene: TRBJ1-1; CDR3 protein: CASSDDRGRNTEAFF; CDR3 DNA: TGCGCCAGCAGCGATGACAGGGGGCGGAACACTGAAGCTTTCTTT
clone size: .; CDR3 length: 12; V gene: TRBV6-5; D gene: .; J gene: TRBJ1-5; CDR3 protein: CASSYRDQPQHF; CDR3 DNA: TGTGCCAGCAGTTATAGGGATCAGCCCCAGCATTTT
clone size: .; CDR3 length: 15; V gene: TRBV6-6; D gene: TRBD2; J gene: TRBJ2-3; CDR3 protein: CASRSLAGVADTQYF; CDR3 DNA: TGTGCCAGCAGATCACTAGCGGGGGTCGCCGATACGCAGTATTTT
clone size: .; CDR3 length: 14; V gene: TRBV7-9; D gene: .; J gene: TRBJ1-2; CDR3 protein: CASSLLVQGDGYTF; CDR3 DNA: TGTGCCAGCAGCTTACTGGTACAGGGAGATGGCTACACCTTC
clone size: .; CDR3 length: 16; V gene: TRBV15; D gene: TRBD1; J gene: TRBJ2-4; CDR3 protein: CATSRVQTGTKNIQYF; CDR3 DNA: TGTGCCACCAGCAGGGTACAGACAGGGACCAAAAACATTCAGTACTTC
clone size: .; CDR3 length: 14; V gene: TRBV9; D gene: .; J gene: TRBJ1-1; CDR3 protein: CASSVGTANTEAFF; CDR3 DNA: TGTGCCAGCAGCGTCGGGACGGCGAACACTGAAGCTTTCTTT
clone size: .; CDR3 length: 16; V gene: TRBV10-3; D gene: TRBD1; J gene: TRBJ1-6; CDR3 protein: CAIRSLPGQDNSPLHF; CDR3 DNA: TGTGCCATCAGAAGCCTACCGGGACAGGACAATTCACCCCTCCACTTT
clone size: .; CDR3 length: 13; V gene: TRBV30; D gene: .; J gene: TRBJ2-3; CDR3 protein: CAWTQGAADTQYF; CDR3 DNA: TGTGCCTGGACACAGGGTGCTGCAGATACGCAGTATTTT
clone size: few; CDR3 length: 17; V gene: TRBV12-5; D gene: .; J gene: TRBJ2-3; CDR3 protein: CASGLVRGKPSTDTQYF; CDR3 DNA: TGTGCTAGTGGTTTGGTACGAGGGAAGCCTAGCACAGATACGCAGTATTTT
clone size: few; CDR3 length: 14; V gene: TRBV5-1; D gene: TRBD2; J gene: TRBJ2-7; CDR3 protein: CASSLRLAGEEQYF; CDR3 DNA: TGCGCCAGCAGCTTGCGACTAGCGGGGGAGGAGCAGTACTTC
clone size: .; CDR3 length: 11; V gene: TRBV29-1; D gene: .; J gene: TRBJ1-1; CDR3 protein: CSVAENTEAFF; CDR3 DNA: TGCAGCGTTGCAGAAAACACTGAAGCTTTCTTT
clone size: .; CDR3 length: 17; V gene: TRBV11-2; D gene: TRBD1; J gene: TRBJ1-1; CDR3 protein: CASSFGQGRGKGTEAFF; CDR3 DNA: TGTGCCAGCAGCTTCGGACAGGGGAGGGGAAAAGGGACTGAAGCTTTCTTT
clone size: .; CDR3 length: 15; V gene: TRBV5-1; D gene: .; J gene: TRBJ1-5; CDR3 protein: CASSLSTGSNQPQHF; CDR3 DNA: TGCGCCAGCAGCTTGTCCACAGGGAGCAATCAGCCCCAGCATTTT
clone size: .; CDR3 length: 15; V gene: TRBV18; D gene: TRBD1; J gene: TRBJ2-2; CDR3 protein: CASSLGTGGNGELFF; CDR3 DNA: TGTGCCAGCTCCCTCGGGACAGGAGGAAACGGGGAGCTGTTTTTT
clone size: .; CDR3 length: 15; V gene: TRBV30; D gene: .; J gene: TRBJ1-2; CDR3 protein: CAWSWEERRGYGYTF; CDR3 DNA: TGTGCCTGGAGTTGGGAGGAGAGGCGGGGATATGGCTACACCTTC
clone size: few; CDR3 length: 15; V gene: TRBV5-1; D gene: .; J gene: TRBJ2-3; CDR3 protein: CASSLAPQSTDTQYF; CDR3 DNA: TGCGCCAGCAGCTTGGCCCCCCAGTCCACAGATACGCAGTATTTT
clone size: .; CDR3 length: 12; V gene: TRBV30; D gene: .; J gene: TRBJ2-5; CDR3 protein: CAWNPGWETQYF; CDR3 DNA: TGTGCCTGGAATCCGGGCTGGGAGACCCAGTACTTC
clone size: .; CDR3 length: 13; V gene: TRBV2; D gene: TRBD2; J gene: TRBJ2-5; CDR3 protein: CASHRGGQETQYF; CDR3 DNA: TGTGCCAGTCACCGGGGGGGACAAGAGACCCAGTACTTC
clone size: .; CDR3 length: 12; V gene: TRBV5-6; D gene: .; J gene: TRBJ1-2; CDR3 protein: CASSSRGGGYTF; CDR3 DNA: TGTGCCAGCAGCAGCCGGGGGGGTGGCTACACCTTC
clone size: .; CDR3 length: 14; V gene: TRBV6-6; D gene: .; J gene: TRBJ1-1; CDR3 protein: CASTRSDRATEAFF; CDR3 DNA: TGTGCCAGCACCCGTAGTGATCGCGCTACTGAAGCTTTCTTT
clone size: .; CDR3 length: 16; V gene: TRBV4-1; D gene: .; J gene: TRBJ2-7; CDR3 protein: CASSQDWGRVSYEQYF; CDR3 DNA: TGCGCCAGCAGCCAAGATTGGGGAAGGGTTTCCTACGAGCAGTACTTC
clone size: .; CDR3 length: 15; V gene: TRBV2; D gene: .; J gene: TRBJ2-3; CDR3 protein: CASSEDYPRTDTQYF; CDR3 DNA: TGTGCCAGCAGTGAGGACTATCCCAGGACAGATACGCAGTATTTT
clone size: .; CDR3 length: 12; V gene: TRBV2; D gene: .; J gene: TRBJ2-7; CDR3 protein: CATRQDLGEQYF; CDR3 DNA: TGTGCCACAAGACAGGACCTAGGGGAGCAGTACTTC
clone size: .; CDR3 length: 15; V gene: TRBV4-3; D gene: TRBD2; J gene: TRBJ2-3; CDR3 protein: CASSQGGGRGDTQYF; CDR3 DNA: TGCGCCAGCAGCCAAGGCGGGGGGCGTGGGGATACGCAGTATTTT
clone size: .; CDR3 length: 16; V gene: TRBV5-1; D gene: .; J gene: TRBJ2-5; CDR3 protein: CASSSRPRGAQETQYF; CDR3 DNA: TGCGCCAGCAGCTCGAGACCCCGGGGGGCACAAGAGACCCAGTACTTC
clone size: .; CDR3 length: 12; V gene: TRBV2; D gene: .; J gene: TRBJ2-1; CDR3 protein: CASSVGGDEQFF; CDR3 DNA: TGTGCCAGCAGTGTGGGTGGGGATGAGCAGTTCTTC
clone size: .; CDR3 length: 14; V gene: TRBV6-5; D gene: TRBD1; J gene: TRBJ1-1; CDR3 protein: CASGSGTGGTEAFF; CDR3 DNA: TGTGCCAGCGGATCCGGGACAGGGGGCACTGAAGCTTTCTTT
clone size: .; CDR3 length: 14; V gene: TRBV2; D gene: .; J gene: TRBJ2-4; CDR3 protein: CASSSSFQGNIQYF; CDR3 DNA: TGTGCCAGCAGTTCCAGCTTTCAGGGAAACATTCAGTACTTC
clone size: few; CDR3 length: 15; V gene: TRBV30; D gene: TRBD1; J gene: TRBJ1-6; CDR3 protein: CAWSIDRGHNSPLHF; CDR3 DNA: TGTGCCTGGAGTATTGACAGGGGGCATAATTCACCCCTCCACTTT
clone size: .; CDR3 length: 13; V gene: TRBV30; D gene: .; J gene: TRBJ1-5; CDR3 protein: CAWSDRSNQPQHF; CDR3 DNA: TGTGCCTGGAGTGACCGTAGCAATCAGCCCCAGCATTTT
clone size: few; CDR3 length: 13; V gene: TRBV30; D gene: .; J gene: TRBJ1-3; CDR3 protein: CAWSLGVENTIYF; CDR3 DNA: TGTGCCTGGAGTCTAGGGGTTGAAAACACCATATATTTT
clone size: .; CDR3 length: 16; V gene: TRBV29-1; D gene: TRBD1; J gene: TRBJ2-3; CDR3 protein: CSVGGLTGVRTDTQYF; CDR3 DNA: TGCAGCGTTGGAGGACTGACAGGGGTCAGGACAGATACGCAGTATTTT
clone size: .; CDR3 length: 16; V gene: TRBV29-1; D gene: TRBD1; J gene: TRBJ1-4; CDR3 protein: CSVATGVGTTNEKLFF; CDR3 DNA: TGCAGCGTGGCGACAGGGGTAGGGACAACTAATGAAAAACTGTTTTTT
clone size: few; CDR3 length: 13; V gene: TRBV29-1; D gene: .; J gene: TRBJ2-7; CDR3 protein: CSVVPGQTYEQYF; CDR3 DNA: TGCAGCGTCGTTCCGGGACAAACCTACGAGCAGTACTTC
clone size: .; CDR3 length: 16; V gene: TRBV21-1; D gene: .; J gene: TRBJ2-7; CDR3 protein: CASSKATDRGANEQYF; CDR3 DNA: TGTGCCAGCAGCAAAGCCACGGACAGGGGGGCGAACGAGCAGTACTTC
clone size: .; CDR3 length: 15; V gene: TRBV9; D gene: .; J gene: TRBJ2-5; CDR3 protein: CASSGGTNLQETQYF; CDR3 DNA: TGTGCCAGCAGCGGAGGGACCAACCTCCAAGAGACCCAGTACTTC
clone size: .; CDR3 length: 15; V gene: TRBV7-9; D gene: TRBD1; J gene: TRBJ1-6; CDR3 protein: CASSLGTGGRSPLHF; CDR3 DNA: TGTGCCAGCAGCTTAGGGACAGGGGGTCGTTCACCCCTCCACTTT